The 15 T cell receptor beta chains given below trace back to one sample, sequenced in a study of T cell repertoires in aging, cancer and after chemotherapy. TCR beta rearrangements were amplified from peripheral blood genomic DNA. Multiplex touch-down PCR with TRB-A/B primers amplified rearranged V-D-J TRB sequences. TCRdb passed the multiplex PCR reads through MiXCR, listing each CDR3 protein once. The sample includes over 8,000 distinct CDR3 sequences, approximately 37% of them seen just once. Sequenced material: blood. The receptors shown here come from a human donor in good health.

By proportion, this clonotype is medium-sized (0.01 to 0.1%). The chain couples TRBV29-1 to TRBJ1-2; D perhaps matches TRBD1 (6 bases). CDR3 length: 14 residues. Germline-derived CDR1 and CDR2 are SQVTM and ANQGSEA. The germline V and J ends were trimmed by 6 bases and 1 base, with 15 bases remaining between them. The CDR3 DNA sequence: TGCAGCGTGGCCAGGGGCTCACATAACTATGGCTACACCTTC. Translating gives CSVARGSHNYGYTF.

This clonotype turned up a few times. The rearrangement links TRBV4-2 to TRBJ2-1; 8 bases are shared with TRBD2. The trim removed 1 base at V and 8 bases at J, leaving 13 bases unmatched. Germline V gene data show CDR1 as LGHNA and CDR2 as YNFKEQ. The CDR3 runs 17 residues. The CDR3: CASSQGPGSGGGYEQFF. CDR3 DNA sequence: TGTGCCAGCAGCCAAGGCCCGGGGAGCGGGGGCGGGTATGAGCAGTTCTTC.

This clonotype showed up just a few times. The chain combines TRBV6-1 with TRBJ1-5; no reliable D call. The length of the CDR3 is 15 residues. CDR1 and CDR2 from the germline V gene are MNHNS and SASEGT. V shed 8 bases and J shed 0 bases, with 14 bases lying between them. The CDR3 DNA reads as TGTGCCAGCGCGGTTACGGTCGATAGCAATCAGCCCCAGCATTTT. This sequence encodes CASAVTVDSNQPQHF.

This chain connects TRBV12-3 or TRBV12-4 to TRBJ1-2; 7 bases are a match to TRBD1. This CDR3 is 15 amino acids long. The V and J ends lost 4 bases and 4 bases, in that order; junction bases with no gene match: 9. CDR3 protein: CASSYPPDRTYGYTF. Written as DNA, the CDR3 is TGTGCCAGCAGTTACCCCCCGGACAGGACCTATGGCTACACCTTC.

This chain links TRBV6-1 with TRBJ1-2; D not certain. CDR3 length: 13 amino acids. The germline V gene has CDR1 MNHNS and CDR2 SASEGT. V lost 0 bases and J lost 8, with 10 bases in between. The CDR3 reads CASSEAVAGGYTF. DNA of the CDR3: TGTGCCAGCAGTGAAGCGGTCGCGGGGGGCTACACCTTC.

The gene calls are TRBV6-1 and TRBJ1-5, with 7 bases fitting TRBD1. Germline assignment: CDR1 MNHNS and CDR2 SASEGT. The CDR3 extends over 12 amino acids. The ends lost 8 bases at V and 15 bases at J; junction bases unmatched: 13. The CDR3 loop reads CASLSPGQNWHF. DNA of the CDR3: TGTGCCAGCCTCAGCCCGGGACAGAACTGGCATTTT.

The CDR3 sequence is CASSSDTYEQYF. Written as DNA, the CDR3 is TGTGCCAGCAGTTCCGACACTTACGAGCAGTACTTC. The gene calls are TRBV6-5 and TRBJ2-7; D remains unclear. V shed 4 bases and J shed 4 bases, with 8 bases lying between them. The CDR3 extends over 12 amino acids. The germline CDR1 and CDR2 sequences are MNHEY and SVGAGI.

This clonotype was found a few times. The chain recombines TRBV7-9 with TRBJ2-3; D is possibly TRBD2 (6 bases). Germline V lookup: CDR1 SEHNR, CDR2 FQNEAQ (reference sequence). The CDR3 totals 14 residues. Trimming pared 3 bases from V and 6 bases from J, leaving 13 bases between. The CDR3 spells CASSFFGSSDTQYF. The CDR3 nucleotides are TGTGCCAGCAGCTTCTTCGGGAGTTCGGATACGCAGTATTTT. Full variable domain (missing parts from reference TRBV7-9 and TRBJ2-3): DTGVSQNPRHKITKRGQNVTFRCDPISEHNRLYWYRQTLGQGPEFLTYFQNEAQLEKSRLLSDRFSAERPKGSFSTLEIQRTEQGDSAMYLCASSFFGSSDTQYFGPGTRLTVL.

V and J are TRBV6-5 and TRBJ2-7; D ambiguous. The CDR3 is made up of 14 amino acids. The ends were cut back, 7 bases at V and 4 bases at J, with 17 bases in the middle. In germline, CDR1 is MNHEY, CDR2 SVGAGI. CDR3 sequence: CASNIPTAGYEQYF. In nucleotides, the CDR3 is TGTGCCAGCAACATCCCAACGGCTGGGTACGAGCAGTACTTC.

This rearrangement joins TRBV28 to TRBJ1-2, with D hard to call. V dropped 2 bases and J dropped 4 bases, with 14 bases sitting between them. CDR1 is MDHEN and CDR2 is SYDVKM in the germline V gene. The CDR3 extends over 15 amino acids. The CDR3 loop reads CASSLEPLPSYGYTF. DNA of the CDR3: TGTGCCAGCAGTTTAGAACCATTACCGAGCTATGGCTACACCTTC.

This clonotype turned up a few times. The V gene is TRBV12-3 or TRBV12-4, the J gene TRBJ1-1; D remains unclear. Trimming took off 6 bases at V and 3 bases at J, with 14 bases between the two ends. The CDR3 totals 14 residues. CDR3 in DNA: TGTGCCAGCAGGCCAACCCCGGGCTACACTGAAGCTTTCTTT. It is translated as CASRPTPGYTEAFF.

V and J are TRBV28 and TRBJ2-1; the D gene could be TRBD1 or TRBD2 (5 bases each). This CDR3 is 12 amino acids long. The germline V and J ends were trimmed by 5 bases and 12 bases, with 14 bases remaining between them. Germline lookup yields CDR1 MDHEN and CDR2 SYDVKM. CDR3 in DNA: TGTGCCAGCAGTCCTAGGGATGGGGGGCAGTTCTTC. It specifies CASSPRDGGQFF.

The rearrangement joins TRBV12-3 or TRBV12-4 to TRBJ1-1, with no clear D. CDR3 length equals 14 residues. Deletions cut 6 bases from V and 4 bases from J, with 15 bases between. The CDR3 nucleotides read TGTGCCAGCAGCAACAGTCCGTCGGTCACTGAAGCTTTCTTT. It is translated as CASSNSPSVTEAFF.

This sequence joins TRBV6-5 and TRBJ2-7; 8 positions agree with TRBD1. The CDR3 covers 13 residues. Germline loops: CDR1 MNHEY, CDR2 SVGAGI. V was clipped by 5 bases and J by 1 base; unmatched bases: 1. CDR3 loop: CASSRTGSYEQYF. Written as DNA, the CDR3 is TGTGCCAGCAGTAGGACAGGGTCCTACGAGCAGTACTTC.

The genes are TRBV7-6 and TRBJ2-2, with D perhaps matching TRBD2 (5 bases). Germline CDR1 SGHVS, CDR2 FNYEAQ. The CDR3 contains 12 residues. Trimming removed 5 bases at V and 6 bases at J, with 7 bases between. CDR3 sequence reads: CASSEGSGELFF. The CDR3 nucleotides read TGTGCCAGCAGCGAGGGCTCCGGGGAGCTGTTTTTT. The full variable domain, in which reference TRBV7-6 and TRBJ2-2 provide the parts outside the CDR3, is GAGVSQSPRYKVTKRGQDVALRCDPISGHVSLYWYRQALGQGPEFLTYFNYEAQQDKSGLPNDRFSAERPEGSISTLTIQRTEQRDSAMYRCASSEGSGELFFGEGSRLTVL.